The sequence of this T cell receptor beta chain was determined in a study of T cells expressing NK-cell markers. Across the whole study: Sequencing of TCR beta repertoires drew on sorted CD3+CD56+NKG2C+, CD3+CD56+NKG2C- and CD3+CD56-NKG2C+ T cells.

Overall study findings and caveats: In a group of about 6 donors, dominant NKG2C+ clonotypes represented about 1.0-8% of CD8+ T cells. The same clonotypes also predominated in the CD3+CD56-NKG2C+ fraction of several donors.

Per the germline V gene, CDR1 is MNHEY and CDR2 is SMNVEV (reference sequence). The length of the CDR3 is 14 residues. On this clonotype: The antigen remains unidentified.

It was by 5'RACE template switching with UMIs that TCR beta cDNA was made. TCRdb re-called the 5' RACE reads; one entry per CDR3 protein, DNA not given. This sample's table reports some 110,000 distinct CDR3 sequences. This clonotype originated in a woman aged 18 to 75 in good health. This rearrangement joins TRBV27 to TRBJ2-7; TCRdb outputs TRBD1, but without DNA this stays unchecked. Sequenced material: blood T cells: a sorted CD56 or NKG2C T cell subset, CD4+ or CD8+ T cells, or bulk PBMC T cells (not recorded which). This chain's CDR3 is CASKPVTGDYEQYF.